These 12 T cell receptor beta chains were all obtained from the same sample, sequenced in a study of T cell responses to AZD1222 COVID-19 vaccine. The table came from immunoSEQ multiplex PCR; TCRdb's copy has only in-frame clones and leaves some out. The sample carries under 150,000 clones, roughly 91% recorded once. The specimen was peripheral blood, collected on day 0 of AZD1222 vaccination. The receptors were gathered from an adult in good health.

The rearrangement uses TRBV6-4 and TRBJ1-2; unclear D gene. The CDR3 runs 16 residues. V was cut by 4 bases and J by 3 bases, with 18 bases left in between. Germline V lookup: CDR1 MRHNA, CDR2 SNTAGT. The CDR3 DNA reads TGTGCCAGCAGTGGACCCCCCGCGACGGCGGACTATGGCTACACCTTC. Its protein product is CASSGPPATADYGYTF.

V is TRBV25-1 and J is TRBJ2-5; 11 bases agree with TRBD2. This CDR3 is 15 amino acids long. The trim removed 4 bases at V and 5 bases at J, leaving 6 bases unmatched. Germline CDR1 reads MGHDK; CDR2 reads SYGVNS. The CDR3 region is CASSASLAGDETQYF. The CDR3 DNA is TGTGCCAGCAGTGCATCACTAGCGGGAGACGAGACCCAGTACTTC.

The chain uses TRBV6-4 and TRBJ1-5, with 10 bases lining up with TRBD1. Germline CDR1 and CDR2: MRHNA and SNTAGT. With V trimmed by 4 bases and J by 2 bases, 8 bases remained unmatched. There are 17 residues in the CDR3. CDR3 coding DNA: TGTGCCAGCAGTGCCCGACAGGGGGCGAATGGCAATCAGCCCCAGCATTTT. It is translated as CASSARQGANGNQPQHF.

CDR3 DNA: TGTGCCAGCAGCTCGGCACGAGATCTAGTGAACACTGAAGCTTTCTTT. Amino acid sequence: CASSSARDLVNTEAFF. The rearrangement uses TRBV5-4 and TRBJ1-1; D is uncertain. This CDR3 has 16 amino acids. Germline V gene sequence: CDR1 SGHNT, CDR2 YYREEE (reference sequence). V gave up 3 bases and J gave up 0 bases, with 15 bases separating them.

This sequence joins TRBV5-1 and TRBJ2-7; 8 positions match TRBD2. V lost 1 base, J lost 4 bases, and 13 bases stayed unmatched. The CDR3 has 17 amino acids. Germline V lookup: CDR1 SGHRS, CDR2 YFSETQ. The CDR3 DNA follows: TGCGCCAGCAGCTTGCCGTATAGTAGCGGGGCCGGGTACGAGCAGTACTTC. Its protein product is CASSLPYSSGAGYEQYF.

The DNA of the CDR3 is TGTGCCAGCAGCTTAGGCCGGAACACCGGGGAGCTGTTTTTT. Amino acids: CASSLGRNTGELFF. V gene TRBV11-3 combines with J gene TRBJ2-2; no firm D call. The V gene lost 1 base and the J gene lost 1 base, with 4 bases spanning the gap. The CDR3 loop spans 14 amino acids. Per germline, CDR1 SGHNT and CDR2 YENEEA.

The chain couples TRBV18 to TRBJ1-1, with D maybe TRBD1 (5 bases). V lost 6 bases to trimming and J lost 6 bases, with 14 bases between them. Germline values: CDR1 KGHSH, CDR2 LQKENI. This CDR3 has 13 amino acids. The CDR3 here is CASSPTASSEAFF. CDR3 coding DNA: TGTGCCAGCTCTCCGACAGCCTCGTCTGAAGCTTTCTTT.

The genes are TRBV2 and TRBJ2-5, with 9 bases identical to TRBD1. The CDR3 is 14 residues long. The J segment lost 2 bases and the V segment lost 5 bases, leaving 3 bases of the junction unmatched. From germline, CDR1 is SNHLY and CDR2 FYNNEI. The CDR3 DNA reads TGTGCCAGCAGTTGGACAGGGGAACAAGAGACCCAGTACTTC. This gives the protein CASSWTGEQETQYF.

V gene TRBV3-1 (or the pseudogene TRBV3-2) combines with J gene TRBJ2-2; D might be TRBD1 or TRBD2, each matching 5 bases. V gave up 4 bases and J gave up 3 bases, with 9 bases separating them. The CDR3 is 14 residues long. The germline gives CDR1 LGHDT, CDR2 YNNKEL (reference sequence). The CDR3 DNA reads as TGTGCCAGCAGCCCCGGGACCGACACCGGGGAGCTGTTTTTT. Its protein is CASSPGTDTGELFF.

This clone was detected only once. This sequence joins TRBV18 and TRBJ2-7; 11 bases match TRBD2. The CDR3 is 15 amino acids. Germline V lookup: CDR1 KGHSH, CDR2 LQKENI. The J segment lost 4 bases and the V segment lost 3 bases, leaving 5 bases of the junction unmatched. The chain's CDR3 is CASSPGLAVGYEQYF. The CDR3 DNA reads TGTGCCAGCTCACCGGGACTAGCGGTAGGTTACGAGCAGTACTTC.

The chain links TRBV19 to TRBJ1-3; possible D gene TRBD1, 5 bases. The CDR3 length is 13 residues. Germline CDR1 and CDR2: LNHDA and SQIVND (reference sequence). The germline V and J ends were trimmed by 10 bases and 7 bases, with 17 bases remaining between them. The CDR3 sequence: CANPVQGKNTIYF. CDR3 nucleotides: TGTGCCAACCCGGTCCAGGGTAAGAACACCATATATTTT.

This chain links TRBV6-5 with TRBJ1-6; 7 nucleotides match TRBD1. Per the germline V gene, CDR1 is MNHEY and CDR2 is SVGAGI. CDR3 length equals 14 residues. The V gene end was trimmed by 6 bases and the J gene end by 13 bases; junction bases not matched to a gene: 12. The chain's CDR3 is CASRSQGEVSPLHF. CDR3 nucleotide sequence: TGTGCCAGCAGGTCGCAGGGGGAGGTTTCGCCCCTCCACTTT.